This TCR beta chain was captured by sequencing in a study of T cell changes during pregnancy in multiple sclerosis. This table comes from immunoSEQ multiplex PCR, and its TCRdb copy is limited to in-frame clones, with some not included. This repertoire shows 25,000 to 35,000 clones, 90% found once; its top ten account for around 4.1%. With regard to this clone: Germline and junction disagree at one end, which may indicate a read error.

This receptor was obtained from a female donor with multiple sclerosis, enrolled in a pregnancy study. This sample comprised CD8+ T cells from peripheral blood mononuclear cells, obtained in the second trimester of pregnancy.

CDR3 region: CASSSGGTGIQETQYF. In nucleotides, the CDR3 is TGTGCTAGCAGCTCAGGCGGGACAGGAATCCAAGAGACCCAGTACTTC. The chain couples TRBV7-7 to TRBJ2-5; 8 bases are a match to TRBD1. Germline lookup yields CDR1 SSHAT and CDR2 FNYEAQ (reference sequence). CDR3 length equals 16 residues.